The sequence of this T cell receptor beta chain was determined in a study of metastatic and nonmetastatic thyroid tumors. At the level of the study: For malignant and benign thyroid patients, tumor or nodule tissue and blood were the sources whose repertoires were compared.

In the source study's methods: A papillary thyroid cancer distant-metastasis classifier was built from CDR3 differences across clinicopathological groups. TCRdb re-called the PCR reads with MiXCR. The V and J calls follow TCRdb's processing rather than the paper's. Among roughly 23,000 clones listed, around 20% were seen once. CDR1 is LNHDA, CDR2 SQIVND, per germline (reference sequence). V was trimmed by 3 bases and J by 6 bases, leaving 12 bases between them. CDR3 length equals 13 residues. Thyroid surgery was preceded by no treatment in any patient. This clone was counted only a few times. No antigen is known for it. General study findings and limits: Benign nodules were reported to have significantly lower TCR beta diversity than malignant thyroid tumors, in blood and tumor.

This sequence originates from a male donor with papillary thyroid cancer or a benign thyroid nodule (not recorded which). Some clones in this sample may be carry-over from other donors' samples. Sequencing input: blood. The V and J genes are TRBV19 and TRBJ2-7, with D unresolved. The CDR3 bases are TGTGCCAGTAGTATTCCCTTGGGTGGCGAGCAGTACTTC. It translates to CASSIPLGGEQYF.